The 17 T cell receptor beta chains in this list originate from one sample, sequenced in a study of blood T cell repertoires in COVID-19. Data came from immunoSEQ multiplex PCR; TCRdb stores just in-frame clones and leaves some out. Altogether about 35,000 clones are present, 80% to 90% being singletons, with the ten largest covering roughly 44%. The sample consisted of peripheral blood. The receptors come from a human donor in a cohort sampled during active COVID-19.

The chain carries TRBV29-1 and TRBJ2-7, with 7 bases that match TRBD1. The CDR3 contains 13 residues. Germline values: CDR1 SQVTM, CDR2 ANQGSEA. V trimming: 3 bases; J trimming: 0 bases; junction bases outside the gene matches: 2. CDR3 coding DNA: TGCAGCGTTGAGGACAGGAGCTCCTACGAGCAGTACTTC. It encodes CSVEDRSSYEQYF.

The genes are TRBV19 and TRBJ2-1, with a possible D match to TRBD2 (5 bases). Germline CDR1 reads LNHDA; CDR2 reads SQIVND (reference sequence). V was pared by 3 bases and J by 8 bases, with 17 bases between. CDR3 size: 15 residues. CDR3 protein: CASSIQVPPEDEQFF. The CDR3 bases are TGTGCCAGTAGTATTCAGGTTCCACCGGAGGATGAGCAGTTCTTC. Supplemented by reference TRBV19 and TRBJ2-1, the full variable domain reads DGGITQSPKYLFRKEGQNVTLSCEQNLNHDAMYWYRQDPGQGLRLIYYSQIVNDFQKGDIAEGYSVSREKKESFPLTVTSAQKNPTAFYLCASSIQVPPEDEQFFGPGTRLTVL.

The CDR3 sequence: CAISESRLAGVDDEQFF. CDR3 bases: TGTGCCATCAGTGAGTCCAGACTAGCGGGGGTTGACGATGAGCAGTTCTTC. J is TRBJ2-1 and V is TRBV10-3; 12 bases are a match to TRBD2. The germline gives CDR1 ENHRY, CDR2 SYGVKD. This CDR3 has 17 residues. The ends lost 0 bases at V and 8 bases at J; junction bases unmatched: 8.

The chain recombines TRBV28 with TRBJ2-1, with 14 bases identical to TRBD2. Per the germline V gene, CDR1 is MDHEN and CDR2 is SYDVKM. Trimming removed 7 bases from V and 5 bases from J; junction bases left unmatched: 13. The length of the CDR3 is 18 residues. DNA of the CDR3: TGTGCCAGCACCCCGACTAGCGGGGGGGGCCCCTCAAACAATGAGCAGTTCTTC. This sequence encodes CASTPTSGGGPSNNEQFF. Full variable domain (rest looked up from reference TRBV28 and TRBJ2-1): DVKVTQSSRYLVKRTGEKVFLECVQDMDHENMFWYRQDPGLGLRLIYFSYDVKMKEKGDIPEGYSVSREKKERFSLILESASTNQTSMYLCASTPTSGGGPSNNEQFFGPGTRLTVL.

The chain is built from TRBV14 and TRBJ2-2, with 13 bases identical to TRBD2. The length of the CDR3 is 17 residues. CDR1 and CDR2 (germline): SGHDN, FVKESK. The J segment lost 5 bases and the V segment lost 3 bases, leaving 6 bases of the junction unmatched. The CDR3 is CASSQPGLAGLTGELFF. CDR3 DNA sequence: TGTGCCAGCAGCCAGCCGGGACTAGCGGGGTTGACCGGGGAGCTGTTTTTT.

The gene calls are TRBV10-2 and TRBJ2-7, with 11 bases fitting TRBD2. J gave up 3 bases and V 8 bases, and 3 bases lay outside the gene matches. Germline CDR1 and CDR2: WSHSY and SAAADI. This CDR3 has 13 residues. The CDR3 protein is CASSSGGRYEQYF. The CDR3 DNA sequence: TGCGCCAGCTCTAGCGGGGGGCGCTACGAGCAGTACTTC.

This clone showed up just once. The V gene is TRBV3-1 (or the pseudogene TRBV3-2), the J gene TRBJ2-1; TRBD2 agrees at 9 bases. The CDR3 totals 15 residues. Germline lookup yields CDR1 LGHDT and CDR2 YNNKEL (reference sequence). Unmatched junction bases numbered 1, after V lost 0 bases and J lost 4 bases. The CDR3 protein is CASSQELAGYNEQFF. The CDR3 DNA sequence: TGTGCCAGCAGCCAAGAACTAGCGGGTTACAATGAGCAGTTCTTC.

The chain employs TRBV15 and TRBJ2-6; D is undetermined. CDR1 is LNHNV, CDR2 YYDKDF, per germline (reference sequence). There are 13 residues in the CDR3. With 3 bases removed from V and 5 bases from J, the gap between germline ends came to 5 bases. In nucleotides, the CDR3 is TGTGCCACCAGCAGTACTCGGGCCAACGTCCTGACTTTC. This codes for CATSSTRANVLTF.

By proportion, this clone is large. The chain employs TRBV27 and TRBJ2-1, with D possibly TRBD1 on 5 matching bases. The germline gives CDR1 MNHEY, CDR2 SMNVEV (reference sequence). CDR3 size: 13 residues. V was clipped by 5 bases and J by 4 bases, with 9 bases between them. The CDR3 region has the DNA TGTGCCAGCAGTCTCGGACAATACAATGAGCAGTTCTTC. This codes for CASSLGQYNEQFF.

V and J are TRBV6-2 or TRBV6-3 and TRBJ1-2, with unresolved D. This CDR3 is built from 15 residues. The ends were cut back, 0 bases at V and 0 bases at J, with 8 bases in the middle. The germline V gene encodes CDR1 MNHEY and CDR2 SVGEGT. The CDR3 DNA sequence: TGTGCCAGCAGTTACTCTAGAGCTGCTAACTATGGCTACACCTTC. Translating it yields CASSYSRAANYGYTF.

This chain uses TRBV5-5 with TRBJ1-1, with no clear D. V was pared by 0 bases and J by 1 base, with 7 bases between. Looked up from germline, CDR1 is SGHKS and CDR2 is YYEKEE (reference sequence). The CDR3 is 14 residues long. In DNA form, the CDR3 reads TGTGCCAGCAGCTTGGGTGGCTGGAACACTGAAGCTTTCTTT. Protein product: CASSLGGWNTEAFF.

The chain employs TRBV18 and TRBJ1-5; 9 bases fit TRBD1. This CDR3 contains 13 residues. Germline V gene data show CDR1 as KGHSH and CDR2 as LQKENI. Trimming took 6 bases from V and 6 from J; bases not matched to a gene: 3. The chain's CDR3 is CASSGTGIQPQHF. DNA for the CDR3: TGTGCCAGCTCGGGGACAGGGATTCAGCCCCAGCATTTT.

About this clone: One end of the junction does not line up with germline, which may come from a read error. This sequence joins TRBV10-3 and TRBJ2-3, with D possibly matching TRBD1 (5 bases). In germline, CDR1 is ENHRY, CDR2 SYGVKD. The CDR3 is 11 residues long. The CDR3 DNA reads TGTGCCATCAGTGAGACAGGTACGCAGTATTTT. Protein: CAISETGTQYF.

This clone has just one count. Here the CDR3 reads CASSLFGTRASPLHF. As DNA, the CDR3 is TGTGCCAGCAGCTTATTCGGGACAAGGGCTTCACCCCTCCACTTT. V is TRBV7-2 and J is TRBJ1-6; tentatively, D is TRBD1 (6 bases). CDR3 length: 15 amino acids. V dropped 2 bases and J dropped 9 bases, with 14 bases sitting between them. CDR1 and CDR2 (germline): SGHTA, FQGNSA.

This chain connects TRBV4-1 to TRBJ2-3; TRBD2 matches 13 bases. V trimming: 4 bases; J trimming: 1 base; junction bases outside the gene matches: 11. Germline CDR1 and CDR2: MGHRA and YSYEKL. The CDR3 spans 19 residues. CDR3 DNA sequence: TGCGCCAGCAGCCCCAGACTAGCGGGGGGCGAGTCAGGCACAGATACGCAGTATTTT. Translating it yields CASSPRLAGGESGTDTQYF.

The V call is TRBV24-1, the J call TRBJ2-1, with 8 bases matching TRBD1. Germline CDR1 is KGHDR and CDR2 is SFDVKD. The V and J ends lost 3 bases and 9 bases, in that order; junction bases with no gene match: 12. This CDR3 comprises 16 residues. The CDR3 DNA reads as TGTGCCACCAGTGATCTGGGACAGGTAGGGCGTGGTGAGCAGTTCTTC. It encodes CATSDLGQVGRGEQFF.

This clone was seen a single time. V gene TRBV9 combines with J gene TRBJ1-1; 7 bases align to TRBD1. V was pared by 2 bases and J by 4 bases, with 8 bases of the junction left unmatched. Germline V CDR1 and CDR2: SGDLS, YYNGEE. This CDR3 has 15 residues. CDR3 amino acids: CASSVGTDYGTEAFF. In nucleotides, the CDR3 is TGTGCCAGCAGCGTGGGGACAGATTATGGCACTGAAGCTTTCTTT.